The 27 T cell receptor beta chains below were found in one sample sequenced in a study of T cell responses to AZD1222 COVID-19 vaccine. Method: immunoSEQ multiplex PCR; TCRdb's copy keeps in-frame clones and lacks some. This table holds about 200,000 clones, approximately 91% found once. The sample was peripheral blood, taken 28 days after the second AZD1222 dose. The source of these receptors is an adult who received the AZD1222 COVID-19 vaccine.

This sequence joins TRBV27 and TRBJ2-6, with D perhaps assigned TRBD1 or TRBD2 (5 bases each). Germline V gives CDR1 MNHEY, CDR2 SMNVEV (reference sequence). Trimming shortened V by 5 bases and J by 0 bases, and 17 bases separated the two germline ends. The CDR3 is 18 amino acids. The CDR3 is CASSPRPGRASGANVLTF. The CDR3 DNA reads TGTGCCAGCAGTCCACGACCGGGACGGGCCTCTGGGGCCAACGTCCTGACTTTC.

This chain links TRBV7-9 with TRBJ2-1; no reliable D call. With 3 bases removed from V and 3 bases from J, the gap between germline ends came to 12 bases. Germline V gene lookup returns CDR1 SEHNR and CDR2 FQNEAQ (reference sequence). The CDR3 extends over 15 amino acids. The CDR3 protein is CASSFGYMGYNEQFF. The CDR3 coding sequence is TGTGCCAGCAGCTTCGGGTACATGGGCTACAATGAGCAGTTCTTC.

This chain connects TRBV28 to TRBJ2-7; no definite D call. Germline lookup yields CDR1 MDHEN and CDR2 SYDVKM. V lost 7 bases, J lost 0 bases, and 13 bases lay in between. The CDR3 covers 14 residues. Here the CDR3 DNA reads TGTGCCAGCACCTCAGGCCTGAGCTCCTACGAGCAGTACTTC. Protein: CASTSGLSSYEQYF.

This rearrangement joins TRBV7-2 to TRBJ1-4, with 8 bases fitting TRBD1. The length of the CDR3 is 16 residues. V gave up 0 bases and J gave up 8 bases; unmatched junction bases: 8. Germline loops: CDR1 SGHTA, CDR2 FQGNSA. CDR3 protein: CASSLAQGAPGEKLFF. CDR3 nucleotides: TGTGCCAGCAGCTTAGCGCAGGGGGCGCCGGGCGAAAAACTGTTTTTT.

The DNA for the CDR3 is TGTGCCAGCAGCTTGGGGACTAGTAGCGACGAGCAGTACTTC. Its protein product is CASSLGTSSDEQYF. This chain joins TRBV7-3 and TRBJ2-7; 8 positions match TRBD2. CDR1 SGHTA and CDR2 FQGTGA come from the germline V gene. Trimming at V came to 3 bases and at J to 5 bases, leaving 6 bases not matched to a gene. This CDR3 comprises 14 residues.

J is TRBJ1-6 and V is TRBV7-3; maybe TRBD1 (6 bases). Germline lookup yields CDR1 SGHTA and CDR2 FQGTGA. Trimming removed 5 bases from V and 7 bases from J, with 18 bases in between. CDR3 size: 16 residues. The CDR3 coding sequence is TGTGCCAGCAGCGCGGCCGGGCTGGGGGCAAATTCACCCCTCCACTTT. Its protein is CASSAAGLGANSPLHF.

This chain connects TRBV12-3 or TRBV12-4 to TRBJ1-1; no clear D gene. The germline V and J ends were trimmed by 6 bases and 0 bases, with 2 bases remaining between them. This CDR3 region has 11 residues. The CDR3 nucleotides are TGTGCCAGCAGAATGAACACTGAAGCTTTCTTT. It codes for CASRMNTEAFF.

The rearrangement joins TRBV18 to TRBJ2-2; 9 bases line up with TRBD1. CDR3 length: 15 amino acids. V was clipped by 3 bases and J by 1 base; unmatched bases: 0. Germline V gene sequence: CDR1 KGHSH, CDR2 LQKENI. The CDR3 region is CASSPGQGNTGELFF. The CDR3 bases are TGTGCCAGCTCACCGGGACAGGGGAACACCGGGGAGCTGTTTTTT.

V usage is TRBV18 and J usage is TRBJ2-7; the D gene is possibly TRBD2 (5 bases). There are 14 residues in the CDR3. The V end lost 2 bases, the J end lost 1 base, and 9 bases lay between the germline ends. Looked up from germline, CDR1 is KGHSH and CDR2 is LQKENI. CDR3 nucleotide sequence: TGTGCCAGCTCACCATACCGGGATTCCTACGAGCAGTACTTC. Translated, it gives CASSPYRDSYEQYF.

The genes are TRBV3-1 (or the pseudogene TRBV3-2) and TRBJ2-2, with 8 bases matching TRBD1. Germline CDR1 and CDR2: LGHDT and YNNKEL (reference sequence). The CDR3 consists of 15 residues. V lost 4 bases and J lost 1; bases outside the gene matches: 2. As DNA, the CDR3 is TGTGCCAGCAGCCTCGGACAGGGGAACACCGGGGAGCTGTTTTTT. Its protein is CASSLGQGNTGELFF.

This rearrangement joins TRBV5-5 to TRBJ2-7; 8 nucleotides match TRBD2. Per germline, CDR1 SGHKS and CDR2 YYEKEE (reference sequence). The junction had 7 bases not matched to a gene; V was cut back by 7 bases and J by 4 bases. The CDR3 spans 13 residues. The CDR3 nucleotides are TGTGCCAGCGGTTTCAGCGGGAGTTACGAGCAGTACTTC. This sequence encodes CASGFSGSYEQYF.

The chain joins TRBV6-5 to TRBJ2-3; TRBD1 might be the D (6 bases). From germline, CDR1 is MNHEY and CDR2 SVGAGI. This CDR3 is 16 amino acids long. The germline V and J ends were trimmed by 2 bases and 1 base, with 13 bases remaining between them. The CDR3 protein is CASSYLDRMGTDTQYF. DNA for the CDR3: TGTGCCAGCAGTTACCTCGACAGGATGGGCACAGATACGCAGTATTTT.

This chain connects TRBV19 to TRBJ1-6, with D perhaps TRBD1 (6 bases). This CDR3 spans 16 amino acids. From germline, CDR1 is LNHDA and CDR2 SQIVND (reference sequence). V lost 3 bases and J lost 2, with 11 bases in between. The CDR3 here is CASSMLGATYNSPLHF. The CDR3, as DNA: TGTGCCAGTAGTATGCTGGGGGCGACCTATAATTCACCCCTCCACTTT.

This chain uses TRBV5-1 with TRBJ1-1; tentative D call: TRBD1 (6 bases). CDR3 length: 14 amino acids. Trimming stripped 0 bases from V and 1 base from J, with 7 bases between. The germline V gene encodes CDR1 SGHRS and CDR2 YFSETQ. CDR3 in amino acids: CASSLGTANTEAFF. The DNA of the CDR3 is TGCGCCAGCAGCTTGGGGACAGCGAACACTGAAGCTTTCTTT. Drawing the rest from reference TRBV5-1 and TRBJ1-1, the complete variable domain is KAGVTQTPRYLIKTRGQQVTLSCSPISGHRSVSWYQQTPGQGLQFLFEYFSETQRNKGNFPGRFSGRQFSNSRSEMNVSTLELGDSALYLCASSLGTANTEAFFGQGTRLTVV.

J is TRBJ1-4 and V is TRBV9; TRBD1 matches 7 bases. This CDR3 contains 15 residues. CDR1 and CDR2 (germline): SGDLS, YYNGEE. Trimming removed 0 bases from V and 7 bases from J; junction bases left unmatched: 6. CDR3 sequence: CASSVVGGPGEKLFF. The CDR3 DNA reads TGTGCCAGCAGCGTAGTAGGGGGCCCCGGTGAAAAACTGTTTTTT.

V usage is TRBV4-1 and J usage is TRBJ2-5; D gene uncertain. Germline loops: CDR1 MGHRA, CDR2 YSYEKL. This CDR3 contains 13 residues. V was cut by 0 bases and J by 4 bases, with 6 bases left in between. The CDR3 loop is CASSQDAGETQYF. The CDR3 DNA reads TGCGCCAGCAGCCAAGATGCCGGAGAGACCCAGTACTTC.

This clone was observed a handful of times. DNA for the CDR3: TGTGCCAGCAGTTTATGGGGGTTTGGGAACACTGAAGCTTTCTTT. This gives the protein CASSLWGFGNTEAFF. V is TRBV27 and J is TRBJ1-1, with D possibly matching TRBD1 (5 bases). Germline lookup yields CDR1 MNHEY and CDR2 SMNVEV (reference sequence). The V and J ends lost 1 base and 1 base respectively, with 10 bases between them. The CDR3 consists of 15 residues.

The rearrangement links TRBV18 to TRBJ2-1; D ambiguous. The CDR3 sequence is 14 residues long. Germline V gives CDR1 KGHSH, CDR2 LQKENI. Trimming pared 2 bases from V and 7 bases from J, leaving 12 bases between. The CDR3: CASSPGVVGNEQFF. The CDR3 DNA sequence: TGTGCCAGCTCACCAGGAGTGGTGGGGAATGAGCAGTTCTTC.

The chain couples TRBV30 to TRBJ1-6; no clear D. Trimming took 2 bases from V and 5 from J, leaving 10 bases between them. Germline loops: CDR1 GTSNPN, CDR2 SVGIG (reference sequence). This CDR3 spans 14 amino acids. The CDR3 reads CAWSSGVNNSPLHF. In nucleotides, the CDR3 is TGTGCCTGGAGTTCGGGAGTTAATAATTCACCCCTCCACTTT.

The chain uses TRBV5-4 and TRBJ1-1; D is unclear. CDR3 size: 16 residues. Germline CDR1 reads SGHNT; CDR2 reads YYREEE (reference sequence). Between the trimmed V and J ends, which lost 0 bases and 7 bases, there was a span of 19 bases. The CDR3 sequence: CASSLGSAGYSGEAFF. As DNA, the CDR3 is TGTGCCAGCAGCTTGGGATCCGCGGGGTATAGCGGTGAAGCTTTCTTT.

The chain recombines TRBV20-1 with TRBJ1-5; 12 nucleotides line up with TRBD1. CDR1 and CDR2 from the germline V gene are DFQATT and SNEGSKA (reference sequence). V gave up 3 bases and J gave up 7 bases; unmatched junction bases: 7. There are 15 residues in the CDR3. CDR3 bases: TGCAGTGCTAGTTGGGACAGGGGGCGGGGGCAGCCCCAGCATTTT. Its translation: CSASWDRGRGQPQHF.

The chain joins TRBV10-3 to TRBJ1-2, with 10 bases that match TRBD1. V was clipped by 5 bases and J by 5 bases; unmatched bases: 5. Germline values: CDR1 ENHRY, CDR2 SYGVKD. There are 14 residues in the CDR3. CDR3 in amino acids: CAISWDRGMYGYTF. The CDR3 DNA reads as TGTGCCATCAGTTGGGACAGGGGAATGTATGGCTACACCTTC.

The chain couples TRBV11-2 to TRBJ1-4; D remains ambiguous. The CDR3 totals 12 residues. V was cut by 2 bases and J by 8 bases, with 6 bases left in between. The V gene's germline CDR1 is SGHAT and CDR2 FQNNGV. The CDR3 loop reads CASSLNKEKLFF. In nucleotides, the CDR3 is TGTGCCAGCAGCTTAAATAAAGAAAAACTGTTTTTT.

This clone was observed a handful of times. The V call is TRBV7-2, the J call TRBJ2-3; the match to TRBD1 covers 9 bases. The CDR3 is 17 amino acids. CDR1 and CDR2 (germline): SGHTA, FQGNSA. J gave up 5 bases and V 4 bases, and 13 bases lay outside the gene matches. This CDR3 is CASSSTPQGALRDTQYF. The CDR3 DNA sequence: TGTGCCAGCAGCTCCACTCCACAGGGGGCTTTGAGAGATACGCAGTATTTT.

The CDR3 nucleotides are TGTGCCAGCAGCGTAACCTGGGGGGGGCTCTACGAGCAGTACTTC. It encodes CASSVTWGGLYEQYF. The chain employs TRBV9 and TRBJ2-7, with D maybe TRBD2 (7 bases). The CDR3 runs to 15 residues. The V end was cut by 1 base, the J end by 3 bases, with 14 bases between. Germline CDR1 and CDR2: SGDLS and YYNGEE. The complete variable domain, with remaining parts taken from reference TRBV9 and TRBJ2-7, reads DSGVTQTPKHLITATGQRVTLRCSPRSGDLSVYWYQQSLDQGLQFLIQYYNGEERAKGNILERFSAQQFPDLHSELNLSSLELGDSALYFCASSVTWGGLYEQYFGPGTRLTVT.

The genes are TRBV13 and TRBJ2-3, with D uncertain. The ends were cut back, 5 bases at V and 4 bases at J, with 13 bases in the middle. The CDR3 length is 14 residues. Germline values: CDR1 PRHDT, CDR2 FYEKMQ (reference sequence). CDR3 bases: TGTGCCAGCAGCGCTGCAAGCCCCCCAGATACGCAGTATTTT. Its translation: CASSAASPPDTQYF.

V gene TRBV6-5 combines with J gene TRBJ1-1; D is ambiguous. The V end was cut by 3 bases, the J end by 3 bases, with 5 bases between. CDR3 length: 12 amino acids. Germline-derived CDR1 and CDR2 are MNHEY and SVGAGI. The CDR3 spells CASSYGDTEAFF. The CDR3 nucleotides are TGTGCCAGCAGTTATGGAGACACTGAAGCTTTCTTT.